This T cell receptor (beta chain) is drawn from a study of molecular identifiers for immune sequencing clone quantification (dated by TCRdb to the late 2010s). Turning to the overall study: In a replicate experiment, RNA from roughly 20,000 or 100,000 naive CD8 T cells was split into five aliquots, four of which were sequenced. The study was a methods study using CD8 T cells to benchmark molecular-identifier clustering-based TCR repertoire sequencing (MIDCIRS) and TCR RNA copy counting.

Libraries of naive CD8 T cells were built from around 18,000 to 910,000 sorted cells, with 10%, 30% or 50% of the purified RNA used. On a BD FACSAria II, naive CD8 T cells were FACS-sorted as CD8+CD4-CCR7+CD45RA+ and collected into RLT Plus buffer. Around 11 TCR copies' worth of Jurkat RNA were spiked into about 19,000-1,000,000 naive CD8 T cell samples to test detection sensitivity. Enrichment of CD8 T cells was done with RosetteSep CD8+ T Cell Enrichment Cocktail plus Ficoll-Paque, and ACK red cell lysis came afterward. The library was prepared using PCR. Sequenced on a NextSeq 500. Bulk TCR libraries were prepared as previously described, using TCR primers listed in Table S5. The Qiagen AllPrep DNA/RNA kit was used to purify total RNA. Before analysis, reads from multiple sequencing runs of one library were combined. The source study handled its data this way. Reads were retained only if an exact TCR constant sequence was present, and the retained reads were trimmed to 150 nt and grouped according to their 12-nt molecular barcodes. Reads within each barcode group were sub-clustered using a 15% Levenshtein threshold, and quality-weighted consensus sequences were constructed for each RNA molecule. Non-functional sequences were discarded, and so were lower-count sequences lying one edit away from another sequence. Barcode sub-clusters with fewer than 20% of the maximum read count were removed, based on fitting two negative binomial distributions. TCRdb trimmed public reads at Q25 via fastp, called clones via MiXCR and kept in-frame beta chains. Duplicate CDR3 protein sequences are folded into a single record with the most common DNA and genes. These V and J calls derive from TCRdb rather than the authors' analysis. Present in this sample are roughly 630,000 distinct CDR3 sequences, 25% of which were seen just once. The top ten constitute 0.75% to 0.8% of the sample.

CDR1 and CDR2 are drawn from the germline V gene (reference sequence): DFQATT, SNEGSKA. The junction shows trimming of 4 bases on V and 0 bases on J, plus 16 bases between the germline ends. Inclusive of the bounding cysteine and phenylalanine, the CDR3 is 15 residues long. The only DNA kept is the CDR3, 45 bases in frame from the first base. Overall study results and their limits: The naive libraries included spiked-in Jurkat TCR RNA (roughly 9 copies' worth), and this RNA is not part of the donor repertoire. Spiked-in Jurkat TCR RNA equal to a single cell's worth was reported to be detectable even within 1,200,000 naive CD8 T cells. Modeling indicated about 3 TCR RNA copies recovered per cell, compared with roughly 9.7 by digital PCR, which implies a capture efficiency of around 29%. The sizes of highly expanded clones could end up underestimated when identical TCR molecules share a barcode. In CMV-specific effector cells, clones with more than 20 RNA copies accounted for over 97% of molecules, whereas in naive cells such clones accounted for under 1%. When barcode sub-clustering was not used, chimeric consensus sequences inflated TCR diversity, with chimeras reaching as high as 47%.

As for this clonotype: Its antigen is still unknown. One base away there is no much larger clone; base qualities are not given.

Sequencing used naive CD8+ T cells from blood, with Jurkat cell RNA spiked in. The cell subset or site label, as the study defines it: FACS-sorted CD8+CD4-CCR7+CD45RA+ naive T cells. The chain joins TRBV20-1 to TRBJ2-7, with the D segment identity uncertain. The clonotype was recovered from a human donor in good health. Some libraries in this study had Jurkat cell RNA spiked in. At the DNA level, the sequence is TGCAGTGCTATAAGCGCAGAACCAAGCTCCTACGAGCAGTACTTC. This gives the protein CSAISAEPSSYEQYF.